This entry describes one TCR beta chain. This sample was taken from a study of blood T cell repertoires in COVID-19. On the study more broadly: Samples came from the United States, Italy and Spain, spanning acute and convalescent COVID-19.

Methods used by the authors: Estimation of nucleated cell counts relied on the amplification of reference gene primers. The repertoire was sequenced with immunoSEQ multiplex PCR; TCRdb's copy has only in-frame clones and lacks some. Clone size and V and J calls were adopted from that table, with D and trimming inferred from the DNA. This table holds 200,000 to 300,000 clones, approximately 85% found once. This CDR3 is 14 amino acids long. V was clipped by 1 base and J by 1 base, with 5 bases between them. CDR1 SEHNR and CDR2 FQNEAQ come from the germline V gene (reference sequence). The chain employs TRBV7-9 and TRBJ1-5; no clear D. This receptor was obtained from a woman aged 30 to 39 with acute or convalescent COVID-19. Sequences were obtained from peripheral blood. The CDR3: CASSLGESNQPQHF. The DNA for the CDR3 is TGTGCCAGCAGCTTAGGAGAGAGCAATCAGCCCCAGCATTTT.